The 9 T cell receptor beta chains below were found in one sample sequenced in a study of blood T cell repertoires in COVID-19. Using immunoSEQ multiplex PCR, the repertoire was profiled, and TCRdb retains in-frame clones only, with some absent. This table holds 150,000 to 200,000 clones, less than 90% found once. The sample taken for sequencing was PBMCs or T cells enriched from blood (not recorded which). The receptor source for this set is a woman between 25 and 40 years old who had been exposed to COVID-19.

This sequence joins TRBV4-1 and TRBJ2-3, with TRBD1 as a possible D gene (6 bases). Germline loops: CDR1 MGHRA, CDR2 YSYEKL. This CDR3 spans 14 amino acids. Trimming cost V 0 bases and J 7 bases, with 11 bases left between them. CDR3 DNA: TGCGCCAGCAGCCAAGATAGGCAGGGGAATACGCAGTATTTT. Amino acid sequence: CASSQDRQGNTQYF.

The gene calls are TRBV6-6 and TRBJ2-1; weak D call: TRBD1 (5 bases). The germline V and J ends were trimmed by 4 bases and 12 bases, with 10 bases remaining between them. CDR3 length: 11 amino acids. Germline-derived CDR1 and CDR2 are MNHNY and SVGAGI (reference sequence). DNA for the CDR3: TGTGCCAGCAGTTCTAAGGGGCCGCAGTTCTTC. It specifies CASSSKGPQFF.

The chain has TRBV6-2 or TRBV6-3 and TRBJ1-2; D is ambiguous. V dropped 6 bases and J dropped 3 bases, with 14 bases sitting between them. Germline V gene sequence: CDR1 MNHEY, CDR2 SVGEGT. CDR3 length: 14 amino acids. CDR3 region: CASSPRGKYYGYTF. CDR3 DNA: TGTGCCAGCAGCCCAAGAGGAAAGTACTATGGCTACACCTTC.

CDR3 protein: CAISESVGVQFF. The CDR3 coding sequence is TGTGCCATCAGTGAGTCTGTCGGTGTGCAGTTCTTC. V is TRBV10-3 and J is TRBJ2-1; D gene unclear. Germline V gene lookup returns CDR1 ENHRY and CDR2 SYGVKD. The length of the CDR3 is 12 residues. Trimming took off 0 bases at V and 12 bases at J, with 9 bases between the two ends.

The V call is TRBV2, the J call TRBJ1-5; D unclear. CDR3 length: 13 amino acids. CDR1 is SNHLY, CDR2 FYNNEI, per germline. V was clipped by 8 bases and J by 5 bases, with 13 bases between them. CDR3 DNA sequence: TGTGCCAGCGGATCGGGGAGTCATCAGCCCCAGCATTTT. It translates to CASGSGSHQPQHF. The whole variable domain, filled in from reference TRBV2 and TRBJ1-5, reads EPEVTQTPSHQVTQMGQEVILRCVPISNHLYFYWYRQILGQKVEFLVSFYNNEISEKSEIFDDQFSVERPDGSNFTLKIRSTKLEDSAMYFCASGSGSHQPQHFGDGTRLSIL.

Here the CDR3 DNA reads TGTGCCTGGATTACTAGTATCCATGAGCAGTTCTTC. This codes for CAWITSIHEQFF. The chain joins TRBV30 to TRBJ2-1, with a tentative D call TRBD2 (5 bases). Germline CDR1 reads GTSNPN; CDR2 reads SVGIG (reference sequence). V was cut by 4 bases and J by 8 bases, with 12 bases left in between. CDR3 length equals 12 residues.

The chain couples TRBV13 to TRBJ1-6; TRBD1 matches 7 bases. There are 20 residues in the CDR3. Germline V gives CDR1 PRHDT, CDR2 FYEKMQ (reference sequence). The junction had 16 bases not matched to a gene; V was cut back by 5 bases and J by 0 bases. The CDR3 region is CASSQSLGTVSNSYNSPLHF. CDR3 sequence (DNA): TGTGCCAGCAGCCAAAGTCTCGGGACAGTGAGTAACTCCTATAATTCACCCCTCCACTTT.

This chain connects TRBV5-6 to TRBJ1-2; 7 bases fit TRBD1. V lost 4 bases to trimming and J lost 7 bases; unmatched junction nucleotides: 4. The germline gives CDR1 SGHDT, CDR2 YYEEEE. This CDR3 is built from 12 residues. This chain's CDR3 is CASSADRVGYTF. CDR3 DNA sequence: TGTGCCAGCAGCGCTGACAGGGTTGGCTACACCTTC.

This clone was seen only a few times. This chain links TRBV6-5 with TRBJ2-1; tentatively, D is TRBD1 (5 bases). The CDR3 is made up of 13 amino acids. The V end was cut by 4 bases, the J end by 5 bases, with 9 bases between. The V gene's germline CDR1 is MNHEY and CDR2 SVGAGI. CDR3 loop: CASSLGPNNEQFF. The CDR3 nucleotides read TGTGCCAGCAGTTTGGGGCCCAACAATGAGCAGTTCTTC.